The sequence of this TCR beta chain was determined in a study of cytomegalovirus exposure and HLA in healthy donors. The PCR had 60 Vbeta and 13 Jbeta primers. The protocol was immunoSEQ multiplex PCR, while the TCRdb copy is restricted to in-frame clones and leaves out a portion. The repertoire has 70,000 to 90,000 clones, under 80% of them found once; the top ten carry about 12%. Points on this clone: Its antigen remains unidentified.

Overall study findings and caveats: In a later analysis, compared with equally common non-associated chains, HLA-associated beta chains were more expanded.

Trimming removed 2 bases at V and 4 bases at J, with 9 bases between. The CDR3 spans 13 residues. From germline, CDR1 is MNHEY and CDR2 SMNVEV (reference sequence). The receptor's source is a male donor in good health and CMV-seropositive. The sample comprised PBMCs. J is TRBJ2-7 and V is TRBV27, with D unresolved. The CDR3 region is CASSLSLQYEQYF. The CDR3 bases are TGTGCCAGCAGTTTAAGTCTTCAGTACGAGCAGTACTTC.